The rows below give T cell receptor beta chains drawn from one sample of a study of cytomegalovirus exposure and HLA in healthy donors. Method: immunoSEQ multiplex PCR; TCRdb's copy keeps in-frame clones and lacks some. This sample yields some 98,000 clones, of which about 88% are seen a single time; about 5.7% belongs to the top ten. The specimen was PBMCs. The origin of the receptors is a young man in good health and CMV-seropositive. Each CDR3 is given with its conserved first and last residue. A D gene is named only where the DNA matches it firmly. Expanded clones are given a class, and other clones once, few, many or no size at all.

.,few,TRBV7-9,TRBJ1-2,TGTGCCAGCAGCTTCACGACAGGATGGGGACCTAACTATGGCTACACCTTC,CASSFTTGWGPNYGYTF
TRBD2,.,TRBV7-2,TRBJ2-7,TGTGCCAGCAGTGAGACTAGCGGGAGATTCTACGAGCAGTACTTC,CASSETSGRFYEQYF
TRBD2,many,TRBV29-1,TRBJ2-1,TGCAGCGTTGAGGTCCACGGGACTAGAAATGAGCAGTTCTTC,CSVEVHGTRNEQFF
.,.,TRBV5-6,TRBJ2-7,TGTGCCAGCAGCTTGTCTCCAGGGGCCTACGAGCAGTACTTC,CASSLSPGAYEQYF
TRBD2,.,TRBV2,TRBJ2-2,TGTGCCAGTGAAAGGGGGACTAGCAATAGGGAGCTGTTTTTT,CASERGTSNRELFF
TRBD1,.,TRBV4-2,TRBJ1-1,TGTGCCAGCAGCCAAGGACAGGGGGCGAACACTGAAGCTTTCTTT,CASSQGQGANTEAFF
TRBD1,.,TRBV2,TRBJ1-5,TGTGCCAGCAGTGACCGGGACAGACCCAATCAGCCCCAGCATTTT,CASSDRDRPNQPQHF
TRBD1,.,TRBV6-4,TRBJ2-7,TGTGCCAGCATCAACGGGACAGGTCCCTACGAGCAGTACTTC,CASINGTGPYEQYF
TRBD1,.,TRBV28,TRBJ1-1,TGTGCCAGCAGTTTGACAGGGAGGATGACTGAAGCTTTCTTT,CASSLTGRMTEAFF
TRBD1,.,TRBV11-3,TRBJ2-5,TGTGCCAGCAGCCCAGGGACAGGGGGTGAAGAGACCCAGTACTTC,CASSPGTGGEETQYF
TRBD1,.,TRBV27,TRBJ2-7,TGTGCCAGCAGTTTATACGGGACAGGAAACTACGAGCAGTACTTC,CASSLYGTGNYEQYF
TRBD1,.,TRBV5-1,TRBJ1-5,TGCGCCAGCAGCCCAACAGGGGGGAATCAGCCCCAGCATTTT,CASSPTGGNQPQHF
.,.,TRBV11-1,TRBJ2-5,TGTGCCAGCAGGTCTGGGGGGTTGGAGACCCAGTACTTC,CASRSGGLETQYF
.,few,TRBV7-3,TRBJ2-6,TGTGCCAGCAGCTCCCAGGGAGGACTCCCGTCTGGGGCCAACGTCCTGACTTTC,CASSSQGGLPSGANVLTF
.,.,TRBV6-5,TRBJ2-7,TGTGCCAGCAGTCTTACAGAGTACTACGAGCAGTACTTC,CASSLTEYYEQYF
TRBD1,.,TRBV7-9,TRBJ1-3,TGTGCCAGCAGCTCCATCGGGACAGTCACGAGCTCTGGAAACACCATATATTTT,CASSSIGTVTSSGNTIYF
TRBD1,.,TRBV6-1,TRBJ1-1,TGTGCCAGCAGTCGGTATAGACAGGGTGGCACTGAAGCTTTCTTT,CASSRYRQGGTEAFF
.,.,TRBV28,TRBJ2-7,TGTGCCAGCAGTGGAGACAGAGCCTACGAGCAGTACTTC,CASSGDRAYEQYF
TRBD1,.,TRBV5-8,TRBJ1-5,TGTGCCAGCAGCCACGGACAGGTGGGTCAGCCCCAGCATTTT,CASSHGQVGQPQHF
TRBD1,.,TRBV7-8,TRBJ1-4,TGTGCCAGCAGCTTAGCCCTACAGGGGGCTGCAACTAATGAAAAACTGTTTTTT,CASSLALQGAATNEKLFF
TRBD1,.,TRBV27,TRBJ1-1,TGTGCCAGCAGTGAAACAGGGGGAAGGACTGAAGCTTTCTTT,CASSETGGRTEAFF
TRBD1,.,TRBV7-3,TRBJ2-1,TGTGCCAGCAGCTTCGAAACAGGGGCCTCCTACAATGAGCAGTTCTTC,CASSFETGASYNEQFF